This entry features one T cell receptor (beta chain) sequence. This clonotype was found many times. Its recognized antigen is unknown. The input lacks base qualities; no much larger clone sits a single base away. These data originate in a study of spatial heterogeneity in lung cancer (dated by TCRdb to the late 2010s). Background on the whole study: The donors were around 69 patients from the lung TRACERx cohort who had early-stage, untreated non-small cell lung cancer. In the raw uncorrected reads, each unique combination of TCR and UMI appeared more than ten times on average. Nonsynonymous mutation counts, determined by whole-exome sequencing of tumor tissue, were related to features of the TCR repertoire. Follow-up PBMC samples were sequenced whenever available, with a median time to follow-up of around two years after resection. In non-small cell lung cancer, the study quantitatively compared TCR alpha and beta repertoires across several tumor regions, matched nontumor lung, and blood. Beta-chain transcripts were consistently detected in greater numbers than alpha-chain transcripts, which likely reflected higher beta-chain transcript abundance. Both alpha and beta chains were TCR-sequenced in roughly 200 tumor regions, around 65 matched nontumor lung samples and roughly 50 PBMC samples obtained at surgery. Paper-wide results and their limitations: Ubiquitous expanded tumor TCRs were found in blood more often at tumor resection than at routine follow-up. Confirming at a functional level the hypothesis that regional TCRs recognize regional mutations was considered to require additional single-cell paired TCR alpha and beta sequencing. Only about 14 patients were included in comparisons of baseline and follow-up blood repertoires.

The library was prepared using 5' RACE. TCRdb records NextSeq 500 as the sequencer. The TCR library protocol attached a unique molecular identifier to each TCR cDNA molecule to allow correction of PCR and sequencing errors. Under the source paper's analysis protocol: TCR identification, UMI-based error correction and CDR3 extraction were performed with Decombinator tools. TCRs above a frequency of 2 per 1,000, corresponding to the top 1% of the tumor frequency distribution, were defined as expanded. Renyi diversity was calculated using the R vegan package after each repertoire was subsampled 100 times to 5,000 TCRs. CDR3 similarity networks were constructed using string-kernel similarity of amino acid triplets, with links drawn between CDR3s whose pairwise similarity was above 0.82. TCRdb reran the public reads through fastp at Q25 and MiXCR, keeping productive beta chains. Records with the same CDR3 protein are collapsed into one entry carrying the most frequent genes and DNA. These V and J calls derive from TCRdb rather than the authors' analysis. The sample yields 95,000 to 130,000 distinct CDR3 sequences; about 12% were counted once. The ten largest account for around a sixth of the sample.

V lost 6 bases and J lost 5 bases; the stretch between them is 15 bases long. CDR1 DFQATT and CDR2 SNEGSKA are derived from the germline V gene (reference sequence). The cysteine opens and the phenylalanine closes a CDR3 of 13 amino acids. Solely the CDR3 DNA is kept, with 39 bases framed from the first base. The sample's time point label, in plain terms: blood at routine non-recurrence follow-up after resection. For TCR sequencing, whole RNA was extracted from tumor and nontumor lung tissue, or from cryopreserved PBMC samples, and no cell sorting was done. Patients were selected for TCR sequencing only if sufficient RNA was available from at least two tumor regions.

The chain is assembled from TRBV20-1 and TRBJ2-3; 7 matching bases give a weak D call of TRBD2. Sequenced material: PBMCs, taken at follow-up. The origin of this receptor is a male donor with early-stage non-small cell lung cancer. Read as DNA, the sequence is TGCAGTGCCGCGGGGGCCGCGGTAGATACGCAGTATTTT. Its protein reads: CSAAGAAVDTQYF.